Listed here are 31 T cell receptor beta chains from one sample, sequenced in a study of CD8 T cells in cerebrospinal fluid in Alzheimer's disease. TCRdb re-called the 10x single-cell sequencing reads and catalogs CDR3 proteins one per entry, DNA excluded. The sample table includes around 1,100 distinct CDR3 sequences. The sequencing input was cerebrospinal fluid. These receptors all stem from a human donor in good health.

This clonotype is called medium-sized (0.01 to 0.1%) based on its frequency. The V and J genes are TRBV20-1 and TRBJ1-6; TCRdb names TRBD1, which stays unverified in the absence of DNA. CDR3 length: 15 residues. Germline loops: CDR1 DFQATT, CDR2 SNEGSKA (reference sequence). The CDR3: CSADRGRGYNSPLHF.

Its frequency marks this clonotype as medium-sized. The V call is TRBV9, the J call TRBJ2-3; TCRdb's D call, TRBD2, is unchecked because there is no DNA. This CDR3 region has 15 residues. CDR1 SGDLS and CDR2 YYNGEE come from the germline V gene. The CDR3 loop reads CASSVGQGPPDTQYF.

This clonotype counts as medium-sized by frequency. This chain uses TRBV12-3 or TRBV12-4 with TRBJ2-2. This CDR3 is built from 13 residues. CDR3 region: CASSFLEAWELFF.

This clonotype is called large based on its frequency. The V and J genes are TRBV5-1 and TRBJ2-2. In germline, CDR1 is SGHRS, CDR2 YFSETQ. The CDR3 totals 15 residues. The chain's CDR3 is CASSLPTANTGELFF.

Frequency places this clonotype as medium-sized. The chain has TRBV9 and TRBJ2-1. Germline V CDR1 and CDR2: SGDLS, YYNGEE. The CDR3 covers 16 residues. This chain's CDR3 is CASSVTADWSYNEQFF.

Its frequency marks this clonotype as medium-sized. V and J are TRBV20-1 and TRBJ1-2; TCRdb names TRBD1, which stays unverified in the absence of DNA. CDR1 is DFQATT and CDR2 is SNEGSKA in the germline V gene (reference sequence). The CDR3 runs to 14 residues. This CDR3 reads CSAKSGGPNYGYTF.

In terms of frequency, this clonotype is medium-sized. The rearrangement joins TRBV6-6 to TRBJ2-1; no DNA is available, so the TRBD2 call from TCRdb remains unchecked. The CDR3 sequence is 16 residues long. Germline CDR1 and CDR2: MNHNY and SVGAGI (reference sequence). CDR3 residues: CASSTPLAGTWDEQFF.

Judged by frequency, this clonotype is medium-sized. The gene calls are TRBV11-3 and TRBJ2-5; TCRdb's assignment of TRBD1 cannot be checked, as there is no DNA. This CDR3 has 14 amino acids. The germline V gene has CDR1 SGHNT and CDR2 YENEEA. The CDR3 sequence is CASSLEQGQETQYF.

J is TRBJ2-4 and V is TRBV19; TCRdb's D call, TRBD1, is unchecked because there is no DNA. The CDR3 is 16 amino acids. Looked up from germline, CDR1 is LNHDA and CDR2 is SQIVND (reference sequence). The CDR3 is CASSTWTGDAKNIQYF.

This clonotype is labeled medium-sized (0.01 to 0.1%) based on frequency. The rearrangement links TRBV25-1 to TRBJ2-1; TCRdb indicates TRBD2, and absent DNA this call remains unverified. CDR1 and CDR2 from the germline V gene are MGHDK and SYGVNS. This CDR3 spans 15 amino acids. The CDR3 protein is CASSELGTAGDEQFF.

Measured by frequency, this clonotype is medium-sized. The V gene is TRBV5-1, the J gene TRBJ2-7; TCRdb's D call, TRBD1, is unchecked because there is no DNA. From germline, CDR1 is SGHRS and CDR2 YFSETQ. This CDR3 has 15 amino acids. CDR3 loop: CASSPGTGQPYEQYF.

Judged by frequency, this clonotype is medium-sized. The chain recombines TRBV6-6 with TRBJ2-5; the TCRdb D gene call, TRBD1, has no DNA to confirm it. Germline V CDR1 and CDR2: MNHNY, SVGAGI (reference sequence). The CDR3 has 13 residues. This CDR3 is CASRLNRGETQYF.

In terms of frequency, this clonotype is medium-sized (0.01 to 0.1%). The gene calls are TRBV27 and TRBJ1-2. Germline CDR1 is MNHEY and CDR2 is SMNVEV (reference sequence). CDR3 length equals 14 residues. This CDR3 reads CASGPRALGYGYTF.

Frequency places this clonotype as medium-sized. This chain connects TRBV19 to TRBJ1-2. The CDR3 totals 13 residues. Germline CDR1 is LNHDA and CDR2 is SQIVND (reference sequence). CDR3 sequence reads: CASSLSGNYGYTF.

Its frequency marks this clonotype as medium-sized. This sequence joins TRBV7-9 and TRBJ2-1; TCRdb's D gene call, TRBD1, goes unchecked for lack of DNA. CDR1 and CDR2 (germline): SEHNR, FQNEAQ (reference sequence). The CDR3 runs to 14 residues. CDR3 sequence reads: CASSRDSSYNEQFF.

This clonotype ranks as medium-sized (0.01 to 0.1%) in terms of frequency. The chain couples TRBV11-2 to TRBJ2-3; the D call from TCRdb, TRBD2, cannot be confirmed without DNA. Germline-derived CDR1 and CDR2 are SGHAT and FQNNGV. CDR3 size: 17 residues. CDR3 residues: CASSLAGGSFFTDTQYF.

This clonotype is deemed medium-sized by its frequency. The rearrangement joins TRBV6-6 to TRBJ1-5; the TCRdb call, TRBD1, lacks DNA for checking. CDR1 is MNHNY and CDR2 is SVGAGI in the germline V gene (reference sequence). The CDR3 runs 17 residues. The CDR3 is CASSSNSARVANQPQHF.

Judged by frequency, this clonotype is medium-sized. The chain uses TRBV12-3 or TRBV12-4 and TRBJ2-1; TCRdb outputs TRBD2, but without DNA this stays unchecked. CDR3 length: 15 residues. CDR3 sequence reads: CASSLTSGMKNEQFF.

Considering frequency, this clonotype is medium-sized. The gene calls are TRBV10-3 and TRBJ1-6; no DNA is available, so the TRBD1 call from TCRdb remains unchecked. The V gene's germline CDR1 is ENHRY and CDR2 SYGVKD. This CDR3 has 13 residues. CDR3 residues: CAIRTGWNSPLHF.

Considering frequency, this clonotype is medium-sized. The rearrangement links TRBV6-1 to TRBJ1-4. Per germline, CDR1 MNHNS and CDR2 SASEGT. The CDR3 loop spans 15 amino acids. CDR3 protein: CASSEWAGRDEKLFF.

This clonotype is deemed large by its frequency. The chain links TRBV7-2 to TRBJ2-3; TCRdb calls TRBD1, which cannot be checked without DNA. Germline V CDR1 and CDR2: SGHTA, FQGNSA. CDR3 size: 17 residues. CDR3 sequence: CASSLGLRGLGSDTQYF.

The chain has TRBV9 and TRBJ2-2. The CDR3 is 14 amino acids. Germline lookup yields CDR1 SGDLS and CDR2 YYNGEE. The CDR3 here is CASSSQSADGELFF.

This clonotype is medium-sized (0.01 to 0.1%) by frequency. This chain joins TRBV4-2 and TRBJ2-1; TCRdb calls TRBD2, which cannot be checked without DNA. Germline CDR1 LGHNA, CDR2 YNFKEQ. CDR3 length: 16 amino acids. The CDR3 region is CASSQSTSGGLNEQFF.

J is TRBJ2-7 and V is TRBV29-1; the D call from TCRdb, TRBD1, cannot be confirmed without DNA. This CDR3 is 13 amino acids long. CDR1 and CDR2 (germline): SQVTM, ANQGSEA. CDR3 in amino acids: CSVSTGRSYEQYF.

The chain carries TRBV30 and TRBJ2-3; the TRBD1 assignment by TCRdb is unverifiable without DNA. The CDR3 totals 14 residues. Germline V gene lookup returns CDR1 GTSNPN and CDR2 SVGIG (reference sequence). The CDR3 region is CAWGTTGSTDTQYF. The entire variable domain, with the rest obtained from reference TRBV30 and TRBJ2-3, is as follows: SQTIHQWPATLVQPVGSPLSLECTVEGTSNPNLYWYRQAAGRGLQLLFYSVGIGQISSEVPQNLSASRPQDRQFILSSKKLLLSDSGFYLCAWGTTGSTDTQYFGPGTRLTVL.

Judged by frequency, this clonotype is large. The chain carries TRBV4-1 and TRBJ1-6; the TRBD1 assignment by TCRdb is unverifiable without DNA. The V gene's germline CDR1 is MGHRA and CDR2 YSYEKL. CDR3 length: 14 residues. CDR3 protein: CASSQDWTRPPLHF.

Measured by frequency, this clonotype is large (0.1 to 1%). This sequence joins TRBV5-1 and TRBJ1-6; TCRdb gives TRBD1 as the D gene, but with no DNA this cannot be confirmed. The CDR3 totals 15 residues. Germline V lookup: CDR1 SGHRS, CDR2 YFSETQ. CDR3 region: CASSFGNPADSPLHF.

This clonotype is labeled medium-sized (0.01 to 0.1%) based on frequency. This chain connects TRBV11-3 to TRBJ2-1. Looked up from germline, CDR1 is SGHNT and CDR2 is YENEEA. The CDR3 has 13 amino acids. This CDR3 reads CASSLGGYNEQFF.

Considering frequency, this clonotype is medium-sized. V usage is TRBV21-1 and J usage is TRBJ2-7. TRBV21-1 is an annotated pseudogene. The CDR3 spans 14 residues. The CDR3 here is CASSNTGPSYEQYF.

This clonotype is labeled medium-sized based on frequency. The V and J genes are TRBV4-3 and TRBJ2-2. This CDR3 is 16 amino acids long. Germline V gene data show CDR1 as LGHNA and CDR2 as YSLEER. CDR3 amino acids: CASSQDKNYLTGELFF.

This chain connects TRBV30 to TRBJ2-5; TCRdb outputs TRBD1, but without DNA this stays unchecked. This CDR3 spans 13 amino acids. The germline V gene encodes CDR1 GTSNPN and CDR2 SVGIG (reference sequence). The CDR3 protein is CAWRNPGSETQYF.